The clone carrying this T cell receptor (beta chain) was seen more than once but under ten times. What it recognizes is unknown. This record belongs to a study of T cell repertoires in cytomegalovirus infection. Study findings and constraints: Accumulated public TCR beta family frequency recognized individuals carrying CMV together with the relevant HLA. HLA-C-restricted CMV-specific TCR beta clonotypes prevailed in the ex vivo response.

TCRdb reprocessed the reads with MiXCR, giving one entry per CDR3 protein. Of tens of thousands of distinct CDR3 sequences listed, about a third were seen once; the top ten hold 70%. CDR1 is SGHVS, CDR2 FQNEAQ, per germline. V lost 1 base, J lost 7 bases, and 15 bases lay in between. The length of the CDR3 is 15 residues. Material for sequencing was PBMCs, sequenced either directly or after in vitro stimulation (not recorded which). The chain is built from TRBV7-8 and TRBJ2-3; possibly TRBD1 or TRBD2 for D (5 bases each). The receptor comes from a human donor in good health (CMV status not recorded). Some clones in this sample may be carry-over from other donors' samples. The CDR3 nucleotides are TGTGCCAGCAGCTTAGATGGGACGGGCGCAAATACGCAGTATTTT. This sequence encodes CASSLDGTGANTQYF. The variable domain in full, completed from reference TRBV7-8 and TRBJ2-3, reads GAGVSQSPRYKVAKRGQDVALRCDPISGHVSLFWYQQALGQGPEFLTYFQNEAQLDKSGLPSDRFFAERPEGSVSTLKIQRTQQEDSAVYLCASSLDGTGANTQYFGPGTRLTVL.